This T cell receptor beta chain emerged from a study of blood T cell repertoires in COVID-19. Assay: immunoSEQ multiplex PCR; the TCRdb copy retains only in-frame clones and omits some. The sample lists tens of thousands of clones; approximately 88% were seen once. The V gene end was trimmed by 0 bases and the J gene end by 1 base; junction bases not matched to a gene: 8. The germline gives CDR1 MGHRA, CDR2 YSYEKL. This CDR3 is built from 17 residues. The chain combines TRBV4-1 with TRBJ1-2; 7 nucleotides align to TRBD1. The material sequenced was peripheral blood. The clonotype was recovered from a man aged 50 to 59 with active COVID-19. Written as DNA, the CDR3 is TGCGCCAGCAGCCAAGATCTTAAACGGGACAGTAACTATGGCTACACCTTC. Translating gives CASSQDLKRDSNYGYTF.